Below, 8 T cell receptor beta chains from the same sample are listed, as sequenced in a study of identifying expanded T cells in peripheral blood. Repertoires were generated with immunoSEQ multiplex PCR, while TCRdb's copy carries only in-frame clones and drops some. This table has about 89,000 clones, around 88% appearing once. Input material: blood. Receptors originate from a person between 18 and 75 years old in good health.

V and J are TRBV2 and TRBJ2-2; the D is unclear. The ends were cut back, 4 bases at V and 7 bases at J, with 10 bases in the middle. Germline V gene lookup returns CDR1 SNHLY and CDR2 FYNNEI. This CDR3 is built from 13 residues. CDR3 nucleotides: TGTGCCAGCAGTGTGGTGGCTGGCGGGGAGCTGTTTTTT. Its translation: CASSVVAGGELFF.

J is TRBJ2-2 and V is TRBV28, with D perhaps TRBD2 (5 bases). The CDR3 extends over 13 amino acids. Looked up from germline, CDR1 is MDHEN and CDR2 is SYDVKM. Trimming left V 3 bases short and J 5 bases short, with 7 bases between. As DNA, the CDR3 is TGTGCCAGCAGTTTGGGGAGAACCGGGGAGCTGTTTTTT. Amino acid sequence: CASSLGRTGELFF.

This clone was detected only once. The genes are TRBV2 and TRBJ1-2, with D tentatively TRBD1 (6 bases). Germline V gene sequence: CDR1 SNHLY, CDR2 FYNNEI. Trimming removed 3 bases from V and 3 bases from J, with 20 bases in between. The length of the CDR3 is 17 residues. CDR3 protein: CASSDSSGERTYYGYTF. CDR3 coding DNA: TGTGCCAGCAGTGATTCTTCAGGGGAACGCACTTACTATGGCTACACCTTC.

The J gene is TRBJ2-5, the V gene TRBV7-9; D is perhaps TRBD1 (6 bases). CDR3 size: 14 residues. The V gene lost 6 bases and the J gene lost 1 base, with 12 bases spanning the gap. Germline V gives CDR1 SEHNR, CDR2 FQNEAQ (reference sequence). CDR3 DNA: TGTGCCAGCAGTCCCGCACAGGGCCAAGAGACCCAGTACTTC. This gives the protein CASSPAQGQETQYF. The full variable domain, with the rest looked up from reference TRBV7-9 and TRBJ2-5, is DTGVSQNPRHKITKRGQNVTFRCDPISEHNRLYWYRQTLGQGPEFLTYFQNEAQLEKSRLLSDRFSAERPKGSFSTLEIQRTEQGDSAMYLCASSPAQGQETQYFGPGTRLLVL.

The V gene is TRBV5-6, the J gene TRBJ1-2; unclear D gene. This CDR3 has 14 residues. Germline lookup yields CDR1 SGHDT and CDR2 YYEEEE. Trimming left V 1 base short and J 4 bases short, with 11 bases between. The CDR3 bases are TGTGCCAGCAGCTTGTCTCAGTTAAGCTATGGCTACACCTTC. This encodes CASSLSQLSYGYTF.

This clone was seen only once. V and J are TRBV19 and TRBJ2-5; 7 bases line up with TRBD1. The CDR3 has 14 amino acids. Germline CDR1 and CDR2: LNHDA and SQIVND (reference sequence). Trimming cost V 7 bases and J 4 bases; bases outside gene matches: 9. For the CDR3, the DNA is TGTGCCAGTATGCCAGACAGGGTGGGAGAGACCCAGTACTTC. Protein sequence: CASMPDRVGETQYF.

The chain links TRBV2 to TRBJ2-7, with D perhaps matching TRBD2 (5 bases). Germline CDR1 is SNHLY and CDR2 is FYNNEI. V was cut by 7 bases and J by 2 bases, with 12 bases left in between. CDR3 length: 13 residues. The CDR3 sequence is CASMTDFPYEQYF. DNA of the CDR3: TGTGCCAGCATGACGGACTTCCCCTACGAGCAGTACTTC. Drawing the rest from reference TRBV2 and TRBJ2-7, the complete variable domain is EPEVTQTPSHQVTQMGQEVILRCVPISNHLYFYWYRQILGQKVEFLVSFYNNEISEKSEIFDDQFSVERPDGSNFTLKIRSTKLEDSAMYFCASMTDFPYEQYFGPGTRLTVT.

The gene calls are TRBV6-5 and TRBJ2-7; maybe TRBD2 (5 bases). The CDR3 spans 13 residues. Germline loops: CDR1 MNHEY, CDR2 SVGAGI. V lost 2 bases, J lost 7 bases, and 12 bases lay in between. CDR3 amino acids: CASSYGGVGEQYF. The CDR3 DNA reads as TGTGCCAGCAGTTACGGAGGAGTAGGTGAGCAGTACTTC.